This passage covers 19 T cell receptor beta chains from one sample sequenced in a study of post-analysis software for immune sequencing data. Study-wide results and caveats: In patients, TRBV5-6, TRBV5-1 and TRBV20-1 belonged to five TRBV segments found more frequently than in controls.

Their specific antigens are unknown. Tagging with unique molecular identifiers was a feature of the TCR beta cDNA libraries. TCRdb redid the calling of the PCR reads with MiXCR, one entry per CDR3 protein. The sample contains 600,000 to 700,000 distinct CDR3 sequences, about 60% of which appear only once. Sequencing input: blood. The receptor set was obtained from a girl between 2 and 10 years old with multiple sclerosis.

The rearrangement joins TRBV7-6 to TRBJ2-3; TRBD2 matches at 9 bases. This CDR3 is built from 16 residues. The germline V gene has CDR1 SGHVS and CDR2 FNYEAQ. Losses at the gene ends were 7 bases for V and 0 bases for J; bases not matched to a gene: 8. This CDR3 reads CASTPGGGGSTDTQYF. The CDR3 nucleotides read TGTGCCAGCACGCCAGGCGGGGGGGGCAGCACAGATACGCAGTATTTT.

The genes are TRBV20-1 and TRBJ1-1; tentatively, D is TRBD1 (6 bases). The CDR3 is made up of 13 amino acids. Germline CDR1 reads DFQATT; CDR2 reads SNEGSKA (reference sequence). V shed 1 base and J shed 4 bases, with 10 bases lying between them. This chain's CDR3 is CSARGTVGTEAFF. CDR3 coding DNA: TGCAGTGCTAGAGGGACAGTAGGCACTGAAGCTTTCTTT.

The gene calls are TRBV5-1 and TRBJ2-1; D is perhaps TRBD1 or TRBD2 (5 bases each). From germline, CDR1 is SGHRS and CDR2 YFSETQ. V was clipped by 2 bases and J by 1 base, with 13 bases between them. CDR3 length: 16 residues. Here the CDR3 reads CASSLIGAPSYNEQFF. The CDR3 DNA follows: TGCGCCAGCAGCTTAATCGGGGCCCCGTCCTACAATGAGCAGTTCTTC.

CDR3 loop: CASSSGLAVKNEQFF. The CDR3 DNA is TGCGCCAGCAGCTCCGGACTAGCGGTTAAAAATGAGCAGTTCTTC. V gene TRBV5-1 combines with J gene TRBJ2-1, with TRBD2 matching 10 bases. The V gene end was trimmed by 3 bases and the J gene end by 7 bases; junction bases not matched to a gene: 7. The CDR3 runs 15 residues. CDR1 and CDR2 (germline): SGHRS, YFSETQ. The whole variable domain, filled in from reference TRBV5-1 and TRBJ2-1, reads KAGVTQTPRYLIKTRGQQVTLSCSPISGHRSVSWYQQTPGQGLQFLFEYFSETQRNKGNFPGRFSGRQFSNSRSEMNVSTLELGDSALYLCASSSGLAVKNEQFFGPGTRLTVL.

This chain uses TRBV29-1 with TRBJ1-4; 11 bases agree with TRBD1. The germline CDR1 and CDR2 sequences are SQVTM and ANQGSEA. This CDR3 is built from 13 residues. The V and J ends lost 7 bases and 8 bases, in that order; junction bases with no gene match: 6. The CDR3 DNA reads TGCAGCGCCCGGACAGGGGGCGAGGAAAAACTGTTTTTT. Its translation is CSARTGGEEKLFF.

The V and J genes are TRBV6-5 and TRBJ2-1, with D unclear. The tail of the sequence fits TRBJ2-7 better, so the J call may be wrong. Germline loops: CDR1 MNHEY, CDR2 SVGAGI. The CDR3 consists of 15 residues. The CDR3 loop reads CASSYLGFSSDEQYF. CDR3 sequence (DNA): TGTGCCAGCAGTTACCTAGGCTTTAGTTCCGACGAGCAGTACTTC.

This chain connects TRBV5-1 to TRBJ1-6; D gene unclear. In germline, CDR1 is SGHRS, CDR2 YFSETQ. This CDR3 has 16 residues. V was cut by 4 bases and J by 6 bases, with 17 bases left in between. CDR3 in DNA: TGCGCCAGCAGCGAAACAAGTTTTAGGCGTAATTCACCCCTCCACTTT. Translation gives CASSETSFRRNSPLHF.

V gene TRBV20-1 combines with J gene TRBJ2-1; 8 bases are a match to TRBD1. This CDR3 is built from 14 residues. Germline CDR1 reads DFQATT; CDR2 reads SNEGSKA (reference sequence). Trimming cost V 5 bases and J 9 bases; bases outside gene matches: 12. DNA of the CDR3: TGCAGTGCTCACGACAGGGGAGTGTTGGTTGAGCAGTTCTTC. Translation: CSAHDRGVLVEQFF.

V is TRBV2 and J is TRBJ2-1, with TRBD2 identical over 8 bases. The ends lost 2 bases at V and 6 bases at J; junction bases unmatched: 6. The CDR3 has 15 residues. Germline CDR1 and CDR2: SNHLY and FYNNEI. The CDR3 DNA is TGTGCCAGCAGTGAACTAGCGGGCTCCCCCAATGAGCAGTTCTTC. It specifies CASSELAGSPNEQFF.

This clonotype appeared once. An end of the junction differs from the germline gene, which may be a read error. This rearrangement joins TRBV7-7 to TRBJ2-5, with a possible D match to TRBD1 (6 bases). The CDR3 is 18 residues long. Germline V gives CDR1 SSHAT, CDR2 FNYEAQ (reference sequence). The CDR3 sequence is CASSRFVQGPTYQETQYF. The CDR3 coding sequence is TGTGCTAGCAGCCGTTTTGTACAGGGTCCCACGTACCAAGAGACCCAGTACTTC.

V and J are TRBV5-1 and TRBJ2-5; the match to TRBD2 covers 9 bases. Looked up from germline, CDR1 is SGHRS and CDR2 is YFSETQ. V lost 4 bases, J lost 11 bases, and 15 bases stayed unmatched. The CDR3 consists of 15 residues. CDR3 loop: CASSGGLAITAEQYF. The CDR3 nucleotides read TGCGCCAGCAGCGGGGGACTAGCCATCACAGCGGAGCAGTACTTC.

The genes are TRBV12-3 or TRBV12-4 and TRBJ2-1; 11 nucleotides align to TRBD2. This CDR3 spans 15 amino acids. V trimming: 4 bases; J trimming: 8 bases; junction bases outside the gene matches: 7. The chain's CDR3 is CASSSTSGSGDEQFF. For the CDR3, the DNA is TGTGCCAGCAGTTCAACTAGCGGGAGCGGGGATGAGCAGTTCTTC.

This chain joins TRBV12-3 or TRBV12-4 and TRBJ1-1, with D unclear. Trimming took 2 bases from V and 4 from J, leaving 11 bases between them. The CDR3 runs 14 residues. Here the CDR3 reads CASSLLEGSTEAFF. Here the CDR3 DNA reads TGTGCCAGCAGTTTACTAGAGGGATCCACTGAAGCTTTCTTT.

This clonotype was seen only a few times. The chain combines TRBV3-1 with TRBJ2-5, with a weak D call TRBD2 (6 bases). The V and J ends lost 2 bases and 4 bases respectively, with 14 bases between them. The germline V gene encodes CDR1 LGHDT and CDR2 YNNKEL (reference sequence). The CDR3 loop spans 15 amino acids. The CDR3 spells CASSQNPGVGETQYF. The CDR3 DNA is TGTGCCAGCAGCCAAAATCCGGGGGTGGGAGAGACCCAGTACTTC.

The chain links TRBV12-3 or TRBV12-4 to TRBJ2-1; 14 bases agree with TRBD2. Trimming removed 6 bases from V and 6 bases from J; junction bases left unmatched: 13. This CDR3 comprises 18 residues. As DNA, the CDR3 is TGTGCCAGCAGCCCTACGGGACTAGCGGGAGTCAAGAGCAATGAGCAGTTCTTC. Translating gives CASSPTGLAGVKSNEQFF.

This clonotype was detected once. This rearrangement joins TRBV20-1 to TRBJ2-1; TRBD2 matches at 8 bases. Germline V gives CDR1 DFQATT, CDR2 SNEGSKA (reference sequence). The junction had 19 bases not matched to a gene; V was cut back by 3 bases and J by 9 bases. The CDR3 spans 17 residues. This chain's CDR3 is CSARGFSGLVSLGEQFF. CDR3 coding DNA: TGCAGTGCTAGGGGGTTTTCGGGACTAGTATCCTTGGGTGAGCAGTTCTTC.

This clonotype was seen a handful of times. This chain uses TRBV6-6 with TRBJ2-3; D not certain. This CDR3 region has 14 residues. The V end lost 0 bases, the J end lost 2 bases, and 6 bases lay between the germline ends. Germline values: CDR1 MNHNY, CDR2 SVGAGI (reference sequence). CDR3 in DNA: TGTGCCAGCAGTTACTCAACCTTCACAGATACGCAGTATTTT. It translates to CASSYSTFTDTQYF.

This clonotype was seen just once. This chain joins TRBV2 and TRBJ2-2; D possibly corresponds to TRBD2 (6 bases). Trimming removed 6 bases from V and 4 bases from J, with 15 bases in between. This CDR3 is built from 15 residues. Germline V gene lookup returns CDR1 SNHLY and CDR2 FYNNEI. The CDR3 loop is CASRIRDSPTGELFF. CDR3 coding DNA: TGTGCCAGCAGGATCCGGGACTCCCCCACCGGGGAGCTGTTTTTT. The whole variable domain, remainder taken from reference TRBV2 and TRBJ2-2, is EPEVTQTPSHQVTQMGQEVILRCVPISNHLYFYWYRQILGQKVEFLVSFYNNEISEKSEIFDDQFSVERPDGSNFTLKIRSTKLEDSAMYFCASRIRDSPTGELFFGEGSRLTVL.

The chain uses TRBV11-1 and TRBJ2-3; D is perhaps TRBD2 (5 bases). The CDR3 has 14 residues. Trimming pared 10 bases from V and 1 base from J, leaving 15 bases between. Germline values: CDR1 SGHAT, CDR2 FQDESV (reference sequence). The CDR3 region is CATKDSRGTDTQYF. The CDR3 DNA reads TGTGCCACCAAGGACTCGCGCGGCACAGATACGCAGTATTTT.